Following are 26 T cell receptor beta chains from one sample sequenced in a study of identical twins. Each CDR3 protein is one row after TCRdb ran MiXCR on the 5' RACE reads. The sample has 500,000 to 600,000 distinct CDR3 sequences; around 20% are singletons. The same sample was also used in a study of T cells expressing NK-cell markers.

Sequencing was carried out using CD4+ T cells sorted from blood. The receptors originated from a woman aged 18-29 years in good health.

This clonotype was counted only a few times. DNA of the CDR3: TGTGCCAGCAGTTACTCCCCTAGCTCCTACAATGAGCAGTTCTTC. This translates into CASSYSPSSYNEQFF. The V and J genes are TRBV6-5 and TRBJ2-1; the D is unclear. CDR3 length: 15 residues. Deletions cut 0 bases from V and 0 bases from J, with 6 bases between. Germline assignment: CDR1 MNHEY and CDR2 SVGAGI.

The gene calls are TRBV20-1 and TRBJ2-1; TRBD2 matches at 8 bases. This CDR3 has 16 amino acids. J lost 5 bases, V lost 2 bases, and 11 bases had no gene match. From germline, CDR1 is DFQATT and CDR2 SNEGSKA (reference sequence). CDR3 DNA sequence: TGCAGTGCTAGAACGGCGGGAGGTCAGGAGCACAATGAGCAGTTCTTC. As protein: CSARTAGGQEHNEQFF.

This clonotype occurred a few times. The chain joins TRBV20-1 to TRBJ2-3; D is ambiguous. CDR1 is DFQATT and CDR2 is SNEGSKA in the germline V gene (reference sequence). The CDR3 runs to 15 residues. Trimming left V 5 bases short and J 2 bases short, with 17 bases between. CDR3 bases: TGCAGTGCTTCCAACCCGGCCCTCCTCACAGATACGCAGTATTTT. Translation: CSASNPALLTDTQYF.

The V and J genes are TRBV27 and TRBJ2-7; 8 bases fit TRBD2. CDR1 is MNHEY, CDR2 SMNVEV, per germline (reference sequence). V lost 7 bases, J lost 5 bases, and 13 bases stayed unmatched. The CDR3 loop spans 15 amino acids. The DNA for the CDR3 is TGTGCCAGCACCGTATCAAGCGGGAGCGTGAACGAGCAGTACTTC. Its translation is CASTVSSGSVNEQYF.

The CDR3 DNA is TGTGCCAGCCAGACCGGGGGTGGGAGAGTCGATGAGCAGTTCTTC. As protein: CASQTGGGRVDEQFF. The chain is built from TRBV6-1 and TRBJ2-1; perhaps TRBD2 as D (6 bases). The ends were cut back, 8 bases at V and 8 bases at J, with 22 bases in the middle. CDR1 MNHNS and CDR2 SASEGT come from the germline V gene. The CDR3 spans 15 residues.

This clonotype was observed a few times. The gene calls are TRBV20-1 and TRBJ2-1, with D maybe TRBD2 (6 bases). The CDR3 runs 14 residues. Germline CDR1 is DFQATT and CDR2 is SNEGSKA (reference sequence). Trimming pared 1 base from V and 7 bases from J, leaving 14 bases between. The CDR3 here is CSARVTSGGNEQFF. In nucleotides, the CDR3 is TGCAGTGCTAGAGTTACTAGTGGGGGGAATGAGCAGTTCTTC.

Many counts were recorded for this clonotype. The rearrangement uses TRBV29-1 and TRBJ2-7; maybe TRBD1 (6 bases). Germline V gives CDR1 SQVTM, CDR2 ANQGSEA. The CDR3 is 12 residues long. The ends were cut back, 5 bases at V and 4 bases at J, with 12 bases in the middle. The chain's CDR3 is CSVRGQPYEQYF. The CDR3 DNA is TGCAGCGTTCGCGGACAGCCTTACGAGCAGTACTTC.

This clonotype was seen ten or more times. This sequence joins TRBV29-1 and TRBJ1-2; 7 nucleotides line up with TRBD1. With V trimmed by 5 bases and J by 4 bases, 4 bases remained unmatched. The length of the CDR3 is 12 residues. The germline CDR1 and CDR2 sequences are SQVTM and ANQGSEA. The chain's CDR3 is CSVTDRAYGYTF. The DNA of the CDR3 is TGCAGCGTTACCGACAGGGCCTATGGCTACACCTTC.

The chain carries TRBV29-1 and TRBJ1-4, with 8 bases fitting TRBD1. This CDR3 is built from 12 residues. The V gene's germline CDR1 is SQVTM and CDR2 ANQGSEA. The trim removed 7 bases at V and 11 bases at J, leaving 9 bases unmatched. CDR3 in amino acids: CSATDRGRKLFF. The CDR3 DNA is TGCAGCGCTACAGACAGGGGAAGGAAACTGTTTTTT.

V usage is TRBV6-1 and J usage is TRBJ1-5; 7 positions agree with TRBD1. The V segment lost 6 bases and the J segment 7 bases; nucleotides outside the gene matches: 6. The germline V gene encodes CDR1 MNHNS and CDR2 SASEGT. This CDR3 contains 13 residues. The DNA of the CDR3 is TGTGCCAGCAGCACAGGGGACCGCCAGCCCCAGCATTTT. Translated, it gives CASSTGDRQPQHF.

The chain combines TRBV4-1 with TRBJ2-3; 8 bases map to TRBD2. CDR1 is MGHRA and CDR2 is YSYEKL in the germline V gene. This CDR3 is built from 17 residues. After removal of 0 bases from V and 5 bases from J, the junction contained 10 bases not matched to a gene. The CDR3 protein is CASSQELREGRVDTQYF. CDR3 coding DNA: TGCGCCAGCAGCCAAGAACTCCGGGAGGGCCGGGTAGATACGCAGTATTTT.

The CDR3 nucleotides read TGTGCCAGCAGCTTAGCGGCGGGAGTAGAGACCCAGTACTTC. This encodes CASSLAAGVETQYF. V usage is TRBV7-9 and J usage is TRBJ2-5; 7 bases line up with TRBD2. V dropped 0 bases and J dropped 4; count of bases not matched to a gene: 2. Germline values: CDR1 SEHNR, CDR2 FQNEAQ (reference sequence). This CDR3 region has 14 residues.

This clonotype has only a few counts. The rearrangement joins TRBV7-2 to TRBJ2-3; 9 bases map to TRBD2. CDR1 SGHTA and CDR2 FQGNSA come from the germline V gene. V dropped 1 base and J dropped 3; count of bases not matched to a gene: 8. There are 17 residues in the CDR3. The CDR3 region is CASSLVRAGGTTDTQYF. The CDR3 DNA reads TGTGCCAGCAGCTTAGTCAGAGCGGGAGGAACGACAGATACGCAGTATTTT.

This clonotype was found a few times. The chain combines TRBV5-5 with TRBJ2-7, with TRBD1 identical over 9 bases. The V gene end was trimmed by 4 bases and the J gene end by 5 bases; junction bases not matched to a gene: 4. Germline V CDR1 and CDR2: SGHKS, YYEKEE (reference sequence). CDR3 length: 13 amino acids. The CDR3 DNA reads as TGTGCCAGCAGCAAACAGGGGGCAGACGAGCAGTACTTC. This sequence encodes CASSKQGADEQYF.

This clonotype appeared once. The rearrangement links TRBV6-1 to TRBJ2-3, with D hard to call. CDR3 length: 15 residues. Germline assignment: CDR1 MNHNS and CDR2 SASEGT. V was cut by 10 bases and J by 0 bases, with 17 bases left in between. CDR3 sequence reads: CATRTRPTSTDTQYF. Written as DNA, the CDR3 is TGTGCCACCAGGACGAGGCCGACTAGCACAGATACGCAGTATTTT.

This clonotype has just a few counts. The gene calls are TRBV20-1 and TRBJ2-1; 10 bases agree with TRBD2. Germline values: CDR1 DFQATT, CDR2 SNEGSKA (reference sequence). The CDR3 consists of 15 residues. Trimming removed 6 bases from V and 7 bases from J; junction bases left unmatched: 12. The CDR3 DNA follows: TGCAGTGCGCCTTCTTCTAGCGGGGGTGGAAATGAGCAGTTCTTC. As protein: CSAPSSSGGGNEQFF.

This clonotype has just one count. The rearrangement joins TRBV12-3 or TRBV12-4 to TRBJ1-2; perhaps TRBD1 as D (5 bases). The CDR3 runs 13 residues. Trimming pared 5 bases from V and 4 bases from J, leaving 11 bases between. CDR3 protein: CASSDSAAYGYTF. CDR3 in DNA: TGTGCCAGCAGTGACAGCGCGGCCTATGGCTACACCTTC.

The chain employs TRBV29-1 and TRBJ1-2; unclear D gene. Between the trimmed V and J ends, which lost 5 bases and 3 bases, there was a span of 10 bases. Germline values: CDR1 SQVTM, CDR2 ANQGSEA. The CDR3 contains 12 residues. CDR3 residues: CSVRDKDYGYTF. The CDR3 DNA is TGCAGCGTTCGTGACAAGGACTATGGCTACACCTTC.

This clonotype was counted many times. The CDR3 DNA reads TGCAGCGTGGGTGACACCTCGGCGCAGTATTTT. Translating it yields CSVGDTSAQYF. The V call is TRBV29-1, the J call TRBJ2-3; D gene uncertain. The CDR3 extends over 11 amino acids. V lost 6 bases, J lost 10 bases, and 14 bases lay in between. Per germline, CDR1 SQVTM and CDR2 ANQGSEA.

This clonotype appeared many times. This chain joins TRBV12-3 or TRBV12-4 and TRBJ2-5, with 10 positions matching TRBD1. V lost 3 bases, J lost 2 bases, and 3 bases stayed unmatched. This CDR3 spans 15 amino acids. This CDR3 is CASSFQGQGQETQYF. CDR3 DNA: TGTGCCAGCAGTTTTCAGGGACAGGGGCAAGAGACCCAGTACTTC.

A few counts support this clonotype. The chain joins TRBV20-1 to TRBJ2-5, with TRBD2 matching over 8 bases. Germline V CDR1 and CDR2: DFQATT, SNEGSKA (reference sequence). There are 14 residues in the CDR3. V lost 6 bases, J lost 0 bases, and 6 bases stayed unmatched. CDR3 sequence reads: CSARGAGDQETQYF. The CDR3 DNA is TGCAGTGCCAGGGGAGCGGGGGACCAAGAGACCCAGTACTTC.

This clonotype came up a few times. The chain combines TRBV12-3 or TRBV12-4 with TRBJ1-1; 8 positions match TRBD1. The CDR3 has 17 residues. Trimming at V came to 6 bases and at J to 4 bases, leaving 16 bases not matched to a gene. The CDR3 bases are TGTGCCAGCAGCCGCACACCGACGACAGGGGTGATCACTGAAGCTTTCTTT. It is translated as CASSRTPTTGVITEAFF.

This clonotype was observed a few times. J is TRBJ2-5 and V is TRBV20-1; D not certain. From germline, CDR1 is DFQATT and CDR2 SNEGSKA (reference sequence). This CDR3 is built from 14 residues. Deletions cut 4 bases from V and 5 bases from J, with 17 bases between. CDR3 loop: CSATRKLRTETQYF. CDR3 DNA: TGCAGTGCTACCAGGAAACTCAGGACGGAGACCCAGTACTTC.

The rearrangement links TRBV7-2 to TRBJ1-5; tentatively, D is TRBD1 (5 bases). V was clipped by 5 bases and J by 6 bases, with 17 bases between them. CDR3 size: 15 residues. In germline, CDR1 is SGHTA, CDR2 FQGNSA. In nucleotides, the CDR3 is TGTGCCAGCAGCCCGGGGGGTGGGGAAACTCAGCCCCAGCATTTT. Protein: CASSPGGGETQPQHF. The whole variable domain, filled in from reference TRBV7-2 and TRBJ1-5, reads GAGVSQSPSNKVTEKGKDVELRCDPISGHTALYWYRQSLGQGLEFLIYFQGNSAPDKSGLPSDRFSAERTGGSVSTLTIQRTQQEDSAVYLCASSPGGGETQPQHFGDGTRLSIL.

The chain carries TRBV6-2 or TRBV6-3 and TRBJ2-5; D gene ambiguous. V lost 2 bases and J 4 bases, leaving 8 bases between the germline ends. The CDR3 is 13 amino acids. CDR1 is MNHEY, CDR2 SVGEGT, per germline. The CDR3 loop reads CASSYLFGETQYF. The CDR3 DNA is TGTGCCAGCAGTTACCTTTTCGGAGAGACCCAGTACTTC.

This clonotype was observed many times. This chain joins TRBV29-1 and TRBJ2-1, with 8 positions matching TRBD1. Losses at the gene ends were 3 bases for V and 15 bases for J; bases not matched to a gene: 13. The germline CDR1 and CDR2 sequences are SQVTM and ANQGSEA. The CDR3 covers 13 residues. The CDR3 DNA reads as TGCAGCGTTGAGAGGCAGGGGGCTCCCCAAGGGTTCTTC. It translates to CSVERQGAPQGFF.